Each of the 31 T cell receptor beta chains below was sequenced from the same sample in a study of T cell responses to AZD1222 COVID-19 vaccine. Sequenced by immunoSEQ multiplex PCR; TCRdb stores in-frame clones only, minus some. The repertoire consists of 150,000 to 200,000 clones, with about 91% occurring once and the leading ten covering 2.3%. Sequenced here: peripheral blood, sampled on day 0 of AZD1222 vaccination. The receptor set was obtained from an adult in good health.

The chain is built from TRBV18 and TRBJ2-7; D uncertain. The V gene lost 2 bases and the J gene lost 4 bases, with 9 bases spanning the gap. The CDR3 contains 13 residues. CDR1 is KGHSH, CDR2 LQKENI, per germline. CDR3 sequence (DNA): TGTGCCAGCTCACCAGGTTTTGGGTACGAGCAGTACTTC. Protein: CASSPGFGYEQYF.

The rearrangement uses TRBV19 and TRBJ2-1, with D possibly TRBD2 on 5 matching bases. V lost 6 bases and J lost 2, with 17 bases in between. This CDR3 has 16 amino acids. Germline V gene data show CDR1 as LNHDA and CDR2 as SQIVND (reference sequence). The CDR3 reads CASSPGSSVAYNEQFF. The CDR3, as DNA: TGTGCCAGTAGCCCAGGAAGTAGCGTAGCCTACAATGAGCAGTTCTTC. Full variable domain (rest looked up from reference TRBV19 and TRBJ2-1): DGGITQSPKYLFRKEGQNVTLSCEQNLNHDAMYWYRQDPGQGLRLIYYSQIVNDFQKGDIAEGYSVSREKKESFPLTVTSAQKNPTAFYLCASSPGSSVAYNEQFFGPGTRLTVL.

The DNA of the CDR3 is TGTGCCAGCAGCCAGGGATATAATGAGCAGTTCTTC. This sequence encodes CASSQGYNEQFF. The V and J genes are TRBV6-5 and TRBJ2-1; D possibly corresponds to TRBD1 (5 bases). CDR1 MNHEY and CDR2 SVGAGI come from the germline V gene. The CDR3 is 12 residues long. Trimming left V 6 bases short and J 7 bases short, with 10 bases between.

CDR3 protein: CAWSAAEVSSYNSPLHF. The CDR3 bases are TGTGCCTGGAGTGCAGCGGAAGTTAGCTCCTATAATTCACCCCTCCACTTT. The chain has TRBV30 and TRBJ1-6, with D hard to call. Per the germline V gene, CDR1 is GTSNPN and CDR2 is SVGIG (reference sequence). There are 17 residues in the CDR3. Trimming took 1 base from V and 0 from J, leaving 13 bases between them.

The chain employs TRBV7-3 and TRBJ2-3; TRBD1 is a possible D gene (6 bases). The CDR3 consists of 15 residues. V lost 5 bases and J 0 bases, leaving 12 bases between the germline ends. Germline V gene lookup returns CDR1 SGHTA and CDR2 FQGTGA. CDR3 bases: TGTGCCAGCAGCCGAGCAGGGGCGAGCACAGATACGCAGTATTTT. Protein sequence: CASSRAGASTDTQYF.

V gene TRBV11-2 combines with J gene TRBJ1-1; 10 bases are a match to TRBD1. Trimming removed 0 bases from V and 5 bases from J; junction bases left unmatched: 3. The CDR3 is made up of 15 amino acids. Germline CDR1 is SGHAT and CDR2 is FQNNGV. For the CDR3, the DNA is TGTGCCAGCAGCTTAGAATGGACAGGGGGGACTGAAGCTTTCTTT. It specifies CASSLEWTGGTEAFF.

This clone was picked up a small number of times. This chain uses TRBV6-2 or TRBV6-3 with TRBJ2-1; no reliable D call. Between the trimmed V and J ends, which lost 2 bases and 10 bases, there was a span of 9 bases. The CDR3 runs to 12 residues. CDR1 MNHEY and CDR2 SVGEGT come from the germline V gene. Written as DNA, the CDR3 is TGTGCCAGCAGTTACCTTCCCGAGGAGCAGTTCTTC. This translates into CASSYLPEEQFF.

For the CDR3, the DNA is TGTGCCATCAGTGCGGACAGCTCCTACGAGCAGTACTTC. Translated: CAISADSSYEQYF. This chain uses TRBV10-3 with TRBJ2-7, with D maybe TRBD1 (6 bases). Trimming cost V 4 bases and J 0 bases, with 7 bases left between them. CDR3 length: 13 residues. Germline values: CDR1 ENHRY, CDR2 SYGVKD.

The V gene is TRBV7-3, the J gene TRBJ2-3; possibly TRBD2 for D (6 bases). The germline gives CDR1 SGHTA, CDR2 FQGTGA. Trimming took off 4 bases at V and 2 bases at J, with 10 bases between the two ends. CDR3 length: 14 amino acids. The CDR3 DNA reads TGTGCCAGCAGCTCGGGGGAAGACACAGATACGCAGTATTTT. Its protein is CASSSGEDTDTQYF.

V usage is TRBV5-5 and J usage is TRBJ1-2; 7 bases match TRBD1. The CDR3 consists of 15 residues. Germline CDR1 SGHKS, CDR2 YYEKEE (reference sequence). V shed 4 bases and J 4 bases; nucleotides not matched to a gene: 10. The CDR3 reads CASSRTQGESYGYTF. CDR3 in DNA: TGTGCCAGCAGCCGTACGCAGGGGGAGTCCTATGGCTACACCTTC.

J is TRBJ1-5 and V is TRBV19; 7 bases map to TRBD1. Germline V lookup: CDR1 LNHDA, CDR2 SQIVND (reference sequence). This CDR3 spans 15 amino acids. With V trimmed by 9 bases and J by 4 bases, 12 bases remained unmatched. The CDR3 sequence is CASARTGFWNQPQHF. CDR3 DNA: TGTGCCAGCGCCCGGACAGGCTTTTGGAATCAGCCCCAGCATTTT. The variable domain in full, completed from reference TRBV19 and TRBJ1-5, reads DGGITQSPKYLFRKEGQNVTLSCEQNLNHDAMYWYRQDPGQGLRLIYYSQIVNDFQKGDIAEGYSVSREKKESFPLTVTSAQKNPTAFYLCASARTGFWNQPQHFGDGTRLSIL.

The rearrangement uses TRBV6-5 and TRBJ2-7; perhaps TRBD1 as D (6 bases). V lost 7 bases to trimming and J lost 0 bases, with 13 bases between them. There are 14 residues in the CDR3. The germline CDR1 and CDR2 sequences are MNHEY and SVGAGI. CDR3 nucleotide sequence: TGTGCCAGCATTATGGACAGTAGCTCCTACGAGCAGTACTTC. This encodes CASIMDSSSYEQYF.

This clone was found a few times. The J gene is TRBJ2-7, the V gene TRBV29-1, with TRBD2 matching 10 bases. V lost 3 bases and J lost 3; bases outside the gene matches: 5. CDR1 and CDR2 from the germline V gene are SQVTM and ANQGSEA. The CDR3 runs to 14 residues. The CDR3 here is CSVEGAGGYYEQYF. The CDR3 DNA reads TGCAGCGTTGAGGGAGCGGGGGGGTACTACGAGCAGTACTTC.

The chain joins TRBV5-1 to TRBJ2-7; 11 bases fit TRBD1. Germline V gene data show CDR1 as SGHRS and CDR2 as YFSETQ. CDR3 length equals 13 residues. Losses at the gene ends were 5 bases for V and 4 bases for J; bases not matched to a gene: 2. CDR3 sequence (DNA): TGCGCCAGCAGATGGGACAGGGGGTACGAGCAGTACTTC. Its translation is CASRWDRGYEQYF.

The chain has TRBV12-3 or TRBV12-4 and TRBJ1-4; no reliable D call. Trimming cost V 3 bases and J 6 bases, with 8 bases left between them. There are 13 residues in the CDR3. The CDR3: CASSLTEDEKLFF. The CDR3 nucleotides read TGTGCCAGCAGTTTGACGGAGGATGAAAAACTGTTTTTT.

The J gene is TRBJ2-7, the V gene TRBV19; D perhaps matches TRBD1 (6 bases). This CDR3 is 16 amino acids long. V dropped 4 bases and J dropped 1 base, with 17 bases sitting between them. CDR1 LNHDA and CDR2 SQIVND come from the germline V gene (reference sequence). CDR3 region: CASSTLMGARSYEQYF. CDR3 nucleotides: TGTGCCAGTAGTACCCTCATGGGGGCCCGATCCTACGAGCAGTACTTC.

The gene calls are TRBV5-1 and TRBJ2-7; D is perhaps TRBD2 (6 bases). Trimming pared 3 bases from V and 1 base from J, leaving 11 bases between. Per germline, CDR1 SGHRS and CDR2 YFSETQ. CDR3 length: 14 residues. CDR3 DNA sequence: TGCGCCAGCAGCTCTTCCGGGGGTTCCTACGAGCAGTACTTC. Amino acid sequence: CASSSSGGSYEQYF. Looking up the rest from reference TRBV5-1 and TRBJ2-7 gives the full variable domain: KAGVTQTPRYLIKTRGQQVTLSCSPISGHRSVSWYQQTPGQGLQFLFEYFSETQRNKGNFPGRFSGRQFSNSRSEMNVSTLELGDSALYLCASSSSGGSYEQYFGPGTRLTVT.

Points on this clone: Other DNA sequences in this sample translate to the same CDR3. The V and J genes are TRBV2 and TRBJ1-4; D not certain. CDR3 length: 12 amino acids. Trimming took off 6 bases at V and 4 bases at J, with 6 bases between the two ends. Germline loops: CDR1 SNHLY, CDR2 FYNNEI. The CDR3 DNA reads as TGTGCCAGCAGGGTCAGTAATGAAAAACTGTTTTTT. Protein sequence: CASRVSNEKLFF.

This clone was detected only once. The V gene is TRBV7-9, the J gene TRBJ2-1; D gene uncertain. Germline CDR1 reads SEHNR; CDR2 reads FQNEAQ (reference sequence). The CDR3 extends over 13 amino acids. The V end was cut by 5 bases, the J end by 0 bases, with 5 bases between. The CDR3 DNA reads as TGTGCCAGCAGCCGCGTCTCCTACAATGAGCAGTTCTTC. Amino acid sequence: CASSRVSYNEQFF.

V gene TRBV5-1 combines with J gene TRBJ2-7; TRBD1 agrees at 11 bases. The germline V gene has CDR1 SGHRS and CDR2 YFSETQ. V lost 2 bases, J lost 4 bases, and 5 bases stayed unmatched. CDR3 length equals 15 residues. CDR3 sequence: CASSFGTGGHYEQYF. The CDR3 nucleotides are TGCGCCAGCAGCTTCGGGACAGGGGGTCATTACGAGCAGTACTTC.

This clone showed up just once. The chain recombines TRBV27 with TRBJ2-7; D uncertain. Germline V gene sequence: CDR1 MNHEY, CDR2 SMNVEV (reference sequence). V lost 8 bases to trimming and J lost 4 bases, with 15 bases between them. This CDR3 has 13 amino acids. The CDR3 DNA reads TGTGCCAGCTCCGCTTACCCCAATTACGAGCAGTACTTC. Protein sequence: CASSAYPNYEQYF.

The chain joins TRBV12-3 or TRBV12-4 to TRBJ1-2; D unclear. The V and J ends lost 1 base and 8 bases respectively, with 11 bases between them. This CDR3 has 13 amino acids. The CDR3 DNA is TGTGCCAGCAGTTTAGGGGATCACTCCGGCTACACCTTC. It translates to CASSLGDHSGYTF.

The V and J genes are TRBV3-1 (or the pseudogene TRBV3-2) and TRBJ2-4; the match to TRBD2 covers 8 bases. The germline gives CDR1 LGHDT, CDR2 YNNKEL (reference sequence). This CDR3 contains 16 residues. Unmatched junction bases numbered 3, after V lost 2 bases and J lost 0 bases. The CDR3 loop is CASSQRGGIAKNIQYF. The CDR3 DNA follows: TGTGCCAGCAGCCAACGGGGGGGGATAGCCAAAAACATTCAGTACTTC.

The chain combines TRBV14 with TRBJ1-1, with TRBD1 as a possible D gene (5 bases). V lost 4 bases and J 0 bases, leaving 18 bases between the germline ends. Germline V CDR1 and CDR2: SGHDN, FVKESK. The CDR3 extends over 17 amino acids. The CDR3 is CASSPRGGSFMNTEAFF. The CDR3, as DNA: TGTGCCAGCAGCCCCCGGGGGGGGTCCTTTATGAACACTGAAGCTTTCTTT.

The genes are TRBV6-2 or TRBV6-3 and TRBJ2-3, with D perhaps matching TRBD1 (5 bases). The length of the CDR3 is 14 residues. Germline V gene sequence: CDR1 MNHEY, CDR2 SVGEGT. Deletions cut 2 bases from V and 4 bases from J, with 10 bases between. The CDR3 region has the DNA TGTGCCAGCAGTTACAGGGGTTACGCAGATACGCAGTATTTT. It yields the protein CASSYRGYADTQYF.

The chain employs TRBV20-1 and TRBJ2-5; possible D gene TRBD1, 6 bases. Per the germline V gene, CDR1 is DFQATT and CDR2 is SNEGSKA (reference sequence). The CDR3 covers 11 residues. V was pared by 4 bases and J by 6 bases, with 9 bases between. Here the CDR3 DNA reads TGCAGTGCTACCAGGGGTCAGACCCAGTACTTC. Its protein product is CSATRGQTQYF.

CDR3 bases: TGCGCCAGCAGCTTGGTTCGGGCGGCGACAAACACCGGGGAGCTGTTTTTT. This translates into CASSLVRAATNTGELFF. The gene calls are TRBV5-1 and TRBJ2-2; no definite D call. The CDR3 covers 17 residues. Germline V lookup: CDR1 SGHRS, CDR2 YFSETQ. Trimming pared 0 bases from V and 2 bases from J, leaving 14 bases between.

The CDR3 DNA follows: TGTGCCTGGATGACGAACACTGAAGCTTTCTTT. Residues: CAWMTNTEAFF. The genes are TRBV30 and TRBJ1-1; D not resolved. The V gene's germline CDR1 is GTSNPN and CDR2 SVGIG (reference sequence). Trimming removed 4 bases at V and 1 base at J, with 4 bases between. The CDR3 loop spans 11 amino acids.

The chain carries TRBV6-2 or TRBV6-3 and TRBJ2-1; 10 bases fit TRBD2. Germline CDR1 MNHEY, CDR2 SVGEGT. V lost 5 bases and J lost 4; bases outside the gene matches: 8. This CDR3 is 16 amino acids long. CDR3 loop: CASSLLSSGGYNEQFF. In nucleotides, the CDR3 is TGTGCCAGCAGTCTCCTCTCTAGCGGGGGTTACAATGAGCAGTTCTTC.

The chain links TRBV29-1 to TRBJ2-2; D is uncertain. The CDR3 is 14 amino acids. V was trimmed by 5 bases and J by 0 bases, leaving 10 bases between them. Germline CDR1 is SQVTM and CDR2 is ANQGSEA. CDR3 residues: CSVRSASNTGELFF. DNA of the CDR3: TGCAGCGTTCGAAGCGCTTCGAACACCGGGGAGCTGTTTTTT.

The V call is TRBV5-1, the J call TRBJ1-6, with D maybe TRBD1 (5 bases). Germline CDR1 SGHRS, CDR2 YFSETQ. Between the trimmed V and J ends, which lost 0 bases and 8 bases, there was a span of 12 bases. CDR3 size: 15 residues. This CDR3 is CASSLAGGSDSPLHF. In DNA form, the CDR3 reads TGCGCCAGCAGCTTGGCTGGGGGATCGGATTCACCCCTCCACTTT. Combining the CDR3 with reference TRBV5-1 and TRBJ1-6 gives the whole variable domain KAGVTQTPRYLIKTRGQQVTLSCSPISGHRSVSWYQQTPGQGLQFLFEYFSETQRNKGNFPGRFSGRQFSNSRSEMNVSTLELGDSALYLCASSLAGGSDSPLHFGNGTRLTVT.